These 16 T cell receptor beta chains came from one sample sequenced in a study of blood T cell repertoires in COVID-19 (TCRdb year 2020). To prepare the library, the immunoSEQ multiplex PCR assay was applied. TCRdb stores this immuneACCESS table with in-frame sequences only. Part of the clones is absent; in the studies checked, under half of the shortfall reflects unresolved V genes, and no reason is known for the rest. The sample table holds around 350,000 clones, of which around nine tenths were seen once. The top ten clones comprise under 3% of the sample. Sequencing was done on a sample of peripheral blood. These receptors were collected from a human donor in a cohort sampled during active COVID-19.

The V call is TRBV29-1, the J call TRBJ2-5; 14 bases agree with TRBD2. The CDR3 is 19 amino acids. With V trimmed by 6 bases and J by 1 base, 16 bases remained unmatched. CDR1 is SQVTM and CDR2 is ANQGSEA in the germline V gene. The CDR3 here is CSVTPETSGGAEGQETQYF. CDR3 nucleotides: TGCAGCGTGACCCCCGAGACTAGCGGGGGGGCGGAGGGCCAAGAGACCCAGTACTTC.

This rearrangement joins TRBV27 to TRBJ1-1; D gene unclear. The germline V gene has CDR1 MNHEY and CDR2 SMNVEV (reference sequence). V was trimmed by 3 bases and J by 1 base, leaving 6 bases between them. The CDR3 loop spans 13 amino acids. CDR3 nucleotides: TGTGCCAGCAGTTTCTCGGGGAACACTGAAGCTTTCTTT. It encodes CASSFSGNTEAFF.

This clone was detected only a few times. The chain combines TRBV18 with TRBJ1-4; 7 bases align to TRBD1. From germline, CDR1 is KGHSH and CDR2 LQKENI. This CDR3 contains 18 residues. V trimming: 0 bases; J trimming: 0 bases; junction bases outside the gene matches: 7. CDR3 nucleotide sequence: TGTGCCAGCTCACCACCTTCCGACAGGGATGCAACTAATGAAAAACTGTTTTTT. This translates into CASSPPSDRDATNEKLFF.

The chain has TRBV24-1 and TRBJ2-2, with TRBD1 matching 7 bases. Germline trimming cut 0 bases from V and 4 bases from J; bases unmatched to any gene: 7. The germline V gene encodes CDR1 KGHDR and CDR2 SFDVKD. This CDR3 comprises 17 residues. The CDR3 region is CATSDLSQGKTTGELFF. The CDR3, as DNA: TGTGCCACCAGTGATTTGTCACAGGGGAAGACCACCGGGGAGCTGTTTTTT.

The genes are TRBV11-2 and TRBJ2-7; D might be TRBD1 (5 bases). Trimming took 1 base from V and 6 from J, leaving 10 bases between them. Germline V CDR1 and CDR2: SGHAT, FQNNGV. This CDR3 region has 13 residues. CDR3 amino acids: CASSLARAGEQYF. CDR3 nucleotides: TGTGCCAGCAGCTTAGCCAGGGCCGGCGAGCAGTACTTC.

J is TRBJ1-5 and V is TRBV28; 8 nucleotides line up with TRBD1. Germline trimming cut 5 bases from V and 9 bases from J; bases unmatched to any gene: 18. This CDR3 has 17 amino acids. Germline V gene data show CDR1 as MDHEN and CDR2 as SYDVKM. The DNA for the CDR3 is TGTGCCAGCAGTGTGTGGACAGGGATCGGGAAAGTACGGCCCCAGCATTTT. Amino acid sequence: CASSVWTGIGKVRPQHF. Drawing the rest from reference TRBV28 and TRBJ1-5, the complete variable domain is DVKVTQSSRYLVKRTGEKVFLECVQDMDHENMFWYRQDPGLGLRLIYFSYDVKMKEKGDIPEGYSVSREKKERFSLILESASTNQTSMYLCASSVWTGIGKVRPQHFGDGTRLSIL.

This chain connects TRBV6-1 to TRBJ2-2; 10 nucleotides agree with TRBD2. After removal of 2 bases from V and 4 bases from J, the junction contained 4 bases not matched to a gene. The CDR3 spans 16 residues. CDR1 is MNHNS and CDR2 is SASEGT in the germline V gene. The CDR3 nucleotides are TGTGCCAGCAGTGAACTAGCGGGAGTTGGCACCGGGGAGCTGTTTTTT. Encoded protein: CASSELAGVGTGELFF.

V is TRBV19 and J is TRBJ1-5; the D is unclear. Per the germline V gene, CDR1 is LNHDA and CDR2 is SQIVND (reference sequence). This CDR3 region has 12 residues. The V gene lost 8 bases and the J gene lost 0 bases, with 5 bases spanning the gap. This CDR3 reads CASRYSNQPQHF. CDR3 DNA sequence: TGTGCCAGTCGGTATAGCAATCAGCCCCAGCATTTT.

V is TRBV6-2 or TRBV6-3 and J is TRBJ2-7; no clear D gene. Germline assignment: CDR1 MNHEY and CDR2 SVGEGT. V was shortened by 2 bases and J by 5 bases, with 10 bases between the two germline ends. The CDR3 covers 13 residues. CDR3 region: CASSYPYRDEQYF. The CDR3 nucleotides read TGTGCCAGCAGTTACCCCTACCGAGACGAGCAGTACTTC.

J is TRBJ2-1 and V is TRBV27; maybe TRBD1 (6 bases). The V gene lost 10 bases and the J gene lost 3 bases, with 16 bases spanning the gap. This CDR3 has 14 amino acids. Per the germline V gene, CDR1 is MNHEY and CDR2 is SMNVEV (reference sequence). CDR3 DNA sequence: TGTGCCACCAATCAAGGGGGTCGCTACAATGAGCAGTTCTTC. Translated, it gives CATNQGGRYNEQFF.

The V gene is TRBV28, the J gene TRBJ1-5; TRBD1 matches at 9 bases. The CDR3 totals 15 residues. V shed 3 bases, J shed 2 bases, and the junction held 2 bases outside the gene matches. In germline, CDR1 is MDHEN, CDR2 SYDVKM. This chain's CDR3 is CASSLWTGGNQPQHF. In DNA form, the CDR3 reads TGTGCCAGCAGTTTGTGGACAGGGGGCAATCAGCCCCAGCATTTT.

The gene calls are TRBV9 and TRBJ2-5, with a possible D match to TRBD1 (6 bases). V gave up 3 bases and J gave up 3 bases, with 12 bases separating them. This CDR3 spans 14 amino acids. Germline lookup yields CDR1 SGDLS and CDR2 YYNGEE. The CDR3 here is CASSAAGQKETQYF. The DNA of the CDR3 is TGTGCCAGCAGCGCAGCAGGACAGAAAGAGACCCAGTACTTC. Full variable domain (missing parts from reference TRBV9 and TRBJ2-5): DSGVTQTPKHLITATGQRVTLRCSPRSGDLSVYWYQQSLDQGLQFLIQYYNGEERAKGNILERFSAQQFPDLHSELNLSSLELGDSALYFCASSAAGQKETQYFGPGTRLLVL.

The chain carries TRBV5-1 and TRBJ2-7; 10 bases line up with TRBD2. The ends lost 0 bases at V and 3 bases at J; junction bases unmatched: 6. Germline lookup yields CDR1 SGHRS and CDR2 YFSETQ. This CDR3 is 16 amino acids long. The CDR3 region has the DNA TGCGCCAGCAGCTTGGGGGTTAGCGGGAGGTACTACGAGCAGTACTTC. Protein product: CASSLGVSGRYYEQYF.

The rearrangement joins TRBV4-1 to TRBJ2-2, with 15 bases matching TRBD2. V lost 1 base, J lost 0 bases, and 6 bases stayed unmatched. CDR1 and CDR2 (germline): MGHRA, YSYEKL. The CDR3 extends over 20 amino acids. The CDR3 DNA follows: TGCGCCAGCAGCCAAGTGGGACTAGCGGGAGGACCGACGAACACCGGGGAGCTGTTTTTT. Its protein product is CASSQVGLAGGPTNTGELFF.

The V and J genes are TRBV11-2 and TRBJ2-2; D is unresolved. This CDR3 has 14 amino acids. Trimming pared 0 bases from V and 4 bases from J, leaving 6 bases between. CDR1 is SGHAT, CDR2 FQNNGV, per germline. The CDR3, as DNA: TGTGCCAGCAGCTTAGATTCAGTCACCGGGGAGCTGTTTTTT. This sequence encodes CASSLDSVTGELFF.

This sequence joins TRBV7-2 and TRBJ2-7; 8 bases line up with TRBD2. Trimming took 0 bases from V and 2 from J; bases not matched to a gene: 3. This CDR3 is built from 15 residues. Germline-derived CDR1 and CDR2 are SGHTA and FQGNSA. The CDR3 sequence is CASSLASGGTYEQYF. The CDR3 nucleotides are TGTGCCAGCAGCTTAGCGTCGGGAGGGACCTACGAGCAGTACTTC.